The 23 T cell receptor beta chains listed next were all sequenced from one sample in a study of T cells after yellow fever vaccination. TCRdb passed the 5' RACE reads through MiXCR, listing each CDR3 protein once. The table has around 530,000 distinct CDR3 sequences, 17% seen once. The source material was PBMCs, sampled roughly 5 days after the first yellow fever vaccination. These receptors came from a man younger than 35 who received the YFV17D yellow fever vaccine.

This chain connects TRBV5-5 to TRBJ2-3; tentative D call: TRBD2 (5 bases). Germline CDR1 is SGHKS and CDR2 is YYEKEE (reference sequence). CDR3 length: 15 residues. V lost 4 bases and J 0 bases, leaving 12 bases between the germline ends. CDR3 sequence: CASSRTQSSTDTQYF. In DNA form, the CDR3 reads TGTGCCAGCAGCAGGACTCAATCTAGCACAGATACGCAGTATTTT.

The chain links TRBV5-8 to TRBJ1-5, with TRBD1 as a possible D gene (6 bases). Trimming took 8 bases from V and 4 from J, leaving 13 bases between them. The CDR3 is made up of 13 amino acids. CDR1 and CDR2 (germline): SGHTS, YDEGEE. The CDR3 DNA reads TGTGCCAGTAACAGGGTTTGGAATCAGCCCCAGCATTTT. Protein: CASNRVWNQPQHF.

The chain employs TRBV18 and TRBJ2-7; possible D gene TRBD1, 7 bases. Germline CDR1 reads KGHSH; CDR2 reads LQKENI. This CDR3 has 14 residues. V was pared by 1 base and J by 3 bases, with 10 bases between. CDR3 sequence: CASSPLQGGYEQYF. The CDR3 bases are TGTGCCAGCTCACCACTCCAGGGGGGCTACGAGCAGTACTTC.

The chain couples TRBV19 to TRBJ1-2; no clear D. Germline CDR1 reads LNHDA; CDR2 reads SQIVND (reference sequence). The CDR3 contains 11 residues. V shed 8 bases and J shed 3 bases, with 7 bases lying between them. The CDR3 loop is CASRWDYGYTF. CDR3 sequence (DNA): TGTGCCAGTCGGTGGGACTATGGCTACACCTTC.

This clonotype turned up a few times. The rearrangement uses TRBV5-4 and TRBJ1-6; D is uncertain. Trimming cost V 0 bases and J 8 bases, with 9 bases left between them. The CDR3 is made up of 14 amino acids. Germline values: CDR1 SGHNT, CDR2 YYREEE (reference sequence). The CDR3: CASSLDGEYSPLHF. Here the CDR3 DNA reads TGTGCCAGCAGCTTGGACGGTGAATATTCACCCCTCCACTTT.

This clonotype showed up just a few times. The chain recombines TRBV15 with TRBJ1-5; no definite D call. V dropped 1 base and J dropped 7 bases, with 8 bases sitting between them. The CDR3 covers 13 residues. The germline V gene has CDR1 LNHNV and CDR2 YYDKDF (reference sequence). The CDR3 loop reads CATSRGREQPQHF. The CDR3 DNA reads as TGTGCCACCAGCAGAGGGAGGGAGCAGCCCCAGCATTTT.

This clonotype was counted only a few times. This chain joins TRBV5-4 and TRBJ2-7; the D is unclear. Germline V gene lookup returns CDR1 SGHNT and CDR2 YYREEE (reference sequence). There are 13 residues in the CDR3. With 2 bases removed from V and 7 bases from J, the gap between germline ends came to 13 bases. Here the CDR3 reads CASSFFDTREQYF. The DNA of the CDR3 is TGTGCCAGCAGCTTCTTCGATACTCGGGAGCAGTACTTC.

This clonotype was seen more than once but under ten times. J is TRBJ2-7 and V is TRBV6-5, with D uncertain. Trimming removed 0 bases from V and 2 bases from J, with 11 bases in between. Germline lookup yields CDR1 MNHEY and CDR2 SVGAGI. This CDR3 has 15 residues. CDR3 sequence: CASSYSRRGTYEQYF. Written as DNA, the CDR3 is TGTGCCAGCAGTTACTCCCGACGAGGCACCTACGAGCAGTACTTC.

This clonotype appeared a few times. This chain links TRBV29-1 with TRBJ2-5; no clear D. Germline V gives CDR1 SQVTM, CDR2 ANQGSEA. This CDR3 is built from 14 residues. The ends were cut back, 2 bases at V and 5 bases at J, with 15 bases in the middle. This CDR3 is CSVEILVGQETQYF. CDR3 coding DNA: TGCAGCGTTGAAATTCTAGTGGGTCAGGAGACCCAGTACTTC.

The rearrangement joins TRBV7-2 to TRBJ2-7; perhaps TRBD1 as D (5 bases). In germline, CDR1 is SGHTA, CDR2 FQGNSA. V was clipped by 1 base and J by 6 bases, with 10 bases between them. This CDR3 is 13 amino acids long. The CDR3 reads CASSLEQASEQYV. CDR3 nucleotides: TGTGCCAGCAGCTTAGAACAGGCGAGCGAGCAGTACGTC.

This clonotype was observed a few times. V gene TRBV5-1 combines with J gene TRBJ2-1, with a possible D match to TRBD2 (6 bases). Between the trimmed V and J ends, which lost 4 bases and 6 bases, there was a span of 14 bases. The CDR3 loop spans 14 amino acids. CDR1 SGHRS and CDR2 YFSETQ come from the germline V gene. CDR3 residues: CASSPGGTGNEQFF. CDR3 nucleotides: TGCGCCAGCAGCCCCGGAGGGACCGGCAATGAGCAGTTCTTC.

The chain links TRBV20-1 to TRBJ2-1, with 8 bases aligning to TRBD2. The CDR3 is made up of 12 amino acids. Per germline, CDR1 DFQATT and CDR2 SNEGSKA (reference sequence). After removal of 7 bases from V and 13 bases from J, the junction contained 12 bases not matched to a gene. CDR3: CSVSLKLAGQFF. The DNA for the CDR3 is TGCAGTGTTTCCTTGAAGCTAGCGGGTCAGTTCTTC.

J is TRBJ1-2 and V is TRBV6-1; no definite D call. Germline V lookup: CDR1 MNHNS, CDR2 SASEGT. Between the trimmed V and J ends, which lost 8 bases and 3 bases, there was a span of 19 bases. The CDR3 covers 15 residues. CDR3 DNA sequence: TGTGCCAGCTCGGGGATTTGGCTAACTGACTATGGCTACACCTTC. This codes for CASSGIWLTDYGYTF.

This clonotype has a single count. This chain connects TRBV7-9 to TRBJ2-1, with 8 bases aligning to TRBD2. CDR1 and CDR2 (germline): SEHNR, FQNEAQ (reference sequence). CDR3 length: 16 residues. Trimming took 5 bases from V and 6 from J; bases not matched to a gene: 12. CDR3 loop: CASSPPRRGEVNEQFF. In nucleotides, the CDR3 is TGTGCCAGCAGCCCGCCGCGGCGGGGGGAAGTCAATGAGCAGTTCTTC.

This clonotype was found a few times. Written as DNA, the CDR3 is TGTGCCAGCAGACCCTATGGCTACACCTTC. It specifies CASRPYGYTF. The chain combines TRBV7-9 with TRBJ1-2; no clear D. Trimming left V 6 bases short and J 4 bases short, with 3 bases between. Germline CDR1 SEHNR, CDR2 FQNEAQ (reference sequence). The length of the CDR3 is 10 residues.

The sample holds many counts of this clonotype. V is TRBV7-2 and J is TRBJ2-5, with 7 bases lining up with TRBD2. CDR3 size: 16 residues. J was trimmed by 0 bases and V by 2 bases; bases with no gene match: 6. The V gene's germline CDR1 is SGHTA and CDR2 FQGNSA. For the CDR3, the DNA is TGTGCCAGCAGCTTATCCAGCGGGGACTACCAAGAGACCCAGTACTTC. Amino acid sequence: CASSLSSGDYQETQYF.

The chain is built from TRBV12-3 or TRBV12-4 and TRBJ2-6; 9 nucleotides match TRBD2. Trimming cost V 3 bases and J 0 bases; bases outside gene matches: 6. This CDR3 region has 18 residues. The CDR3, as DNA: TGTGCCAGCAGTTTGCGGGGGGGGTCGATCTCTGGGGCCAACGTCCTGACTTTC. Translated, it gives CASSLRGGSISGANVLTF.

The rearrangement uses TRBV5-6 and TRBJ1-1; D remains unclear. Germline CDR1 is SGHDT and CDR2 is YYEEEE. The germline V and J ends were trimmed by 4 bases and 5 bases, with 9 bases remaining between them. This CDR3 contains 12 residues. The CDR3 loop is CASSESRTEAFF. CDR3 nucleotide sequence: TGTGCCAGCAGCGAGAGCCGGACTGAAGCTTTCTTT.

This rearrangement joins TRBV12-5 to TRBJ2-7, with 8 bases fitting TRBD1. V was clipped by 1 base and J by 6 bases; unmatched bases: 2. The CDR3 runs to 13 residues. CDR1 is LGHNT and CDR2 is FRNRAP in the germline V gene. The CDR3, as DNA: TGTGCTAGTGGTTTGGGGACAGGGATCGAGCAGTACTTC. Its protein is CASGLGTGIEQYF.

The chain joins TRBV3-1 to TRBJ2-7; no definite D call. The V and J ends lost 0 bases and 0 bases respectively, with 6 bases between them. CDR3 size: 14 residues. Per the germline V gene, CDR1 is LGHDT and CDR2 is YNNKEL (reference sequence). The DNA for the CDR3 is TGTGCCAGCAGCCAAGATTATAACTCCTACGAGCAGTACTTC. This encodes CASSQDYNSYEQYF.

V and J are TRBV5-6 and TRBJ2-3; 16 nucleotides match TRBD2. V lost 4 bases to trimming and J lost 3 bases; unmatched junction nucleotides: 5. Germline loops: CDR1 SGHDT, CDR2 YYEEEE. CDR3 length: 17 amino acids. The CDR3 reads CASSLGLAGGPTDTQYF. CDR3 nucleotide sequence: TGTGCCAGCAGCCTGGGACTAGCGGGGGGGCCAACAGATACGCAGTATTTT.

This clonotype was seen repeatedly, ten times or more. This chain connects TRBV28 to TRBJ1-1, with 11 bases aligning to TRBD1. Per the germline V gene, CDR1 is MDHEN and CDR2 is SYDVKM. V trimming: 8 bases; J trimming: 5 bases; junction bases outside the gene matches: 16. The CDR3 length is 17 residues. CDR3 loop: CASRVTGTGGLSTEAFF. The CDR3 nucleotides are TGTGCCAGCCGAGTTACCGGGACAGGGGGACTTTCAACTGAAGCTTTCTTT.

This clonotype was counted a few times. The chain carries TRBV2 and TRBJ2-7, with 7 bases matching TRBD1. Germline CDR1 and CDR2: SNHLY and FYNNEI. J was trimmed by 2 bases and V by 7 bases; bases with no gene match: 5. The CDR3 spans 13 residues. CDR3 region: CASNPQGPYEQYF. The DNA of the CDR3 is TGTGCCAGCAATCCACAGGGGCCCTACGAGCAGTACTTC.